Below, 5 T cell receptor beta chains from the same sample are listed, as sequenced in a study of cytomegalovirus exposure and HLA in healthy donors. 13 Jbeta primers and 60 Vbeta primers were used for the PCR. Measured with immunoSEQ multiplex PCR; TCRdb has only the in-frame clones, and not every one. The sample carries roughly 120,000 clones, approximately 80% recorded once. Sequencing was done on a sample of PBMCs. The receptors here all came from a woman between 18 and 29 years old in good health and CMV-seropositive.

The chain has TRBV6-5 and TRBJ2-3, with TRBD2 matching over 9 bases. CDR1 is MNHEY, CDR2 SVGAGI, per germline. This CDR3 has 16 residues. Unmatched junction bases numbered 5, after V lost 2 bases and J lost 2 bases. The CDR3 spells CASSYVAGALTDTQYF. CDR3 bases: TGTGCCAGCAGTTACGTAGCGGGGGCCCTCACAGATACGCAGTATTTT.

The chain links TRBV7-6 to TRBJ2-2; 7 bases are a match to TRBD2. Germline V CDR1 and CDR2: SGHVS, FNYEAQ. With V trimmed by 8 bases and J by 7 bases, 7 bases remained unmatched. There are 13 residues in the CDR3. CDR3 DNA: TGTGCCAGCGGGGGGAGGGTCGGCGGGGAGCTGTTTTTT. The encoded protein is CASGGRVGGELFF.

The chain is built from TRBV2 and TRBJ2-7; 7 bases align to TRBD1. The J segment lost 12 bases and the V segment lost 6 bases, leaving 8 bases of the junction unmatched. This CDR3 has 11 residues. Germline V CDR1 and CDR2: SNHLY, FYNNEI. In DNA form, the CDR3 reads TGTGCCAGCAGGGTTGAACAGGGGTGGTACTTC. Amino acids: CASRVEQGWYF. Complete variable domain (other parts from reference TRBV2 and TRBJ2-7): EPEVTQTPSHQVTQMGQEVILRCVPISNHLYFYWYRQILGQKVEFLVSFYNNEISEKSEIFDDQFSVERPDGSNFTLKIRSTKLEDSAMYFCASRVEQGWYFGPGTRLTVT.

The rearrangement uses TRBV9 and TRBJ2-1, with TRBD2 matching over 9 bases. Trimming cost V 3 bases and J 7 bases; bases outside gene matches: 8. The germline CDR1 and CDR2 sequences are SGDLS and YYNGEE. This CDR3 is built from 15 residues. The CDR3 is CASSGEGLAYNEQFF. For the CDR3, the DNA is TGTGCCAGCAGCGGAGAGGGACTAGCTTATAATGAGCAGTTCTTC.

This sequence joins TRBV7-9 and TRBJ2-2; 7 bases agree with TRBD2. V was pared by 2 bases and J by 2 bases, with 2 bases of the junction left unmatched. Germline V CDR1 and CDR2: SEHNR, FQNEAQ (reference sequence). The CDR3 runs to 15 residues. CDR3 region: CASSLTAGNTGELFF. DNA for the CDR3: TGTGCCAGCAGCTTAACAGCGGGAAACACCGGGGAGCTGTTTTTT.